The entry below gives a single TCR beta chain sequence along with its context. The antigen is not known. The data are from a study of T cell responses to AZD1222 COVID-19 vaccine. Overall study findings and caveats: It was only five to seven AZD1222 recipients who were seropositive at baseline.

Using immunoSEQ multiplex PCR, the repertoire was profiled, and TCRdb retains in-frame clones only, with some absent. In the table there are some 250,000 clones, approximately 94% of which are singletons. Second doses at about 4 or about 12 weeks were pooled. V was pared by 5 bases and J by 7 bases, with 11 bases of the junction left unmatched. CDR3 length: 15 residues. From germline, CDR1 is SGHVS and CDR2 FNYEAQ. This sequence originates from an adult who received the AZD1222 COVID-19 vaccine. Sequencing was performed on peripheral blood, taken 28 days after the second AZD1222 dose. The rearrangement joins TRBV7-6 to TRBJ1-2; 9 bases fit TRBD1. DNA of the CDR3: TGTGCCAGCAGCGCATATACAGGGGGCAATTCTGGCTACACCTTC. As protein: CASSAYTGGNSGYTF.